This T cell receptor beta chain was retrieved from a study of early T cells in non-severe SARS-CoV-2 infection. Findings and caveats of the study: The study's VDJdb matching favored anti-spike CD8 responses and missed private and CD4 specificities.

At least ten counts were recorded for this clonotype. Its antigen remains unknown. Molecules of cDNA were individually given unique molecular identifiers that were attached to them. A single record per CDR3 protein comes from TCRdb applying MiXCR to the 5' RACE reads. The table records tens of thousands of distinct CDR3 sequences, under 8% of them present only once. V was trimmed by 6 bases and J by 9 bases, leaving 15 bases between them. The CDR3 runs to 13 residues. The gene calls are TRBV12-3 or TRBV12-4 and TRBJ2-1, with D tentatively TRBD2 (6 bases). The sequencing sample was made of whole blood. This sequence was found in an adult who was a healthcare worker with PCR-confirmed SARS-CoV-2 infection or an uninfected control (not recorded which). This CDR3 is CASSPGGMGEQFF. As DNA, the CDR3 is TGTGCCAGCAGCCCAGGAGGGATGGGTGAGCAGTTCTTC.